One and the same sample provided the 5 T cell receptor beta chains below, sequenced in a study of response to subunit inactivated influenza vaccine. TCRdb re-called the RT-PCR reads through MiXCR, storing one row per CDR3 protein. The sample has hundreds of thousands of distinct CDR3 sequences; 10% to 15% are singletons. Source: PBMCs from blood, taken on the day of vaccination. Receptor source: a man in his fifties or sixties who received an inactivated influenza vaccine.

This chain links TRBV7-6 with TRBJ2-1; TRBD2 agrees at 13 bases. This CDR3 is 17 amino acids long. The V and J ends lost 1 base and 6 bases, in that order; junction bases with no gene match: 6. The germline V gene encodes CDR1 SGHVS and CDR2 FNYEAQ. The CDR3 is CASSLGTSGSWGNEQFF. CDR3 DNA: TGTGCCAGCAGCTTAGGGACTAGCGGGAGCTGGGGCAATGAGCAGTTCTTC.

This clonotype was observed a handful of times. This chain links TRBV29-1 with TRBJ2-6; D unresolved. V was cut by 8 bases and J by 0 bases, with 11 bases left in between. The CDR3 covers 14 residues. Germline V gene sequence: CDR1 SQVTM, CDR2 ANQGSEA. The DNA of the CDR3 is TGCAGCTGTGGAAATTTCTCTGGGGCCAACGTCCTGACTTTC. This translates into CSCGNFSGANVLTF.

This clonotype was observed a handful of times. V is TRBV6-4 and J is TRBJ2-3, with TRBD2 matching over 10 bases. V lost 6 bases and J lost 2; bases outside the gene matches: 5. Germline V gene data show CDR1 as MRHNA and CDR2 as SNTAGT. This CDR3 has 15 residues. CDR3 in amino acids: CASRALAGITDTQYF. CDR3 nucleotide sequence: TGTGCCAGCAGGGCACTAGCGGGAATCACAGATACGCAGTATTTT.

This clonotype was seen a few times. V is TRBV7-6 and J is TRBJ2-7, with D perhaps TRBD2 (6 bases). CDR1 is SGHVS, CDR2 FNYEAQ, per germline. The length of the CDR3 is 14 residues. V was cut by 1 base and J by 3 bases, with 10 bases left in between. CDR3 amino acids: CASSLVQEGYEQYF. The CDR3 DNA is TGTGCCAGCAGCTTAGTACAGGAGGGCTACGAGCAGTACTTC.

The V and J genes are TRBV7-2 and TRBJ2-1; D is unclear. The CDR3 consists of 13 residues. The germline V gene encodes CDR1 SGHTA and CDR2 FQGNSA. Between the trimmed V and J ends, which lost 2 bases and 9 bases, there was a span of 11 bases. CDR3 nucleotides: TGTGCCAGCAGCTTAAGCGATCCTGGTGAGCAGTTCTTC. Translated, it gives CASSLSDPGEQFF.